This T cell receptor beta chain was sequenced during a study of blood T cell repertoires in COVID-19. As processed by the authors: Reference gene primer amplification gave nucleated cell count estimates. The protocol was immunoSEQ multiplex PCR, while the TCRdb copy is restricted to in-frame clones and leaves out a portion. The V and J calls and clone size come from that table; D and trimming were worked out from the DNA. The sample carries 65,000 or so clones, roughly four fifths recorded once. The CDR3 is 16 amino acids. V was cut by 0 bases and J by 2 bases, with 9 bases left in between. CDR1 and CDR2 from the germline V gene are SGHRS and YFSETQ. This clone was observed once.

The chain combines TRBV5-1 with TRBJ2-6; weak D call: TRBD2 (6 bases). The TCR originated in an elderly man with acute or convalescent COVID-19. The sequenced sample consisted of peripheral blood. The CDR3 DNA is TGCGCCAGCAGCTTGGGAACGGGGGCTGGGGCCAACGTCCTGACTTTC. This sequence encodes CASSLGTGAGANVLTF.